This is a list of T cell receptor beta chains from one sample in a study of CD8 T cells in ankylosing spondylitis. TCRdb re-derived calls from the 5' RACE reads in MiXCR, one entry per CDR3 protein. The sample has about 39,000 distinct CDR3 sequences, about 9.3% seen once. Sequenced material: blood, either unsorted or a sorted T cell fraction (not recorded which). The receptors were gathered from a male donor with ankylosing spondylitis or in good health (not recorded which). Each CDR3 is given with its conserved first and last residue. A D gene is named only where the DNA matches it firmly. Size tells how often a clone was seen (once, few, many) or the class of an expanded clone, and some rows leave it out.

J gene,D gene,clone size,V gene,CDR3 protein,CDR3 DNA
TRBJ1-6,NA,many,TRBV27,CASSRSYYNSPLHF,TGTGCCAGCAGCCGCAGTTACTATAATTCACCCCTCCACTTT
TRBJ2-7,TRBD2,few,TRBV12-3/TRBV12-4,CASSFRTSGILFHEQYF,TGTGCCAGCAGTTTTAGGACTAGCGGGATCTTGTTCCACGAGCAGTACTTC
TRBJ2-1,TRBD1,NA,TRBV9,CASSVGRTGTHEQFF,TGTGCCAGCAGCGTAGGGAGGACAGGGACCCATGAGCAGTTCTTC
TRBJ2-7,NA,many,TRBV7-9,CASTPWSSNEQYF,TGTGCCAGCACCCCGTGGAGTTCGAACGAGCAGTACTTC
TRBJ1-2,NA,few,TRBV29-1,CSGGAGTSGGYTF,TGCAGCGGAGGGGCAGGGACGAGTGGCGGCTACACCTTC
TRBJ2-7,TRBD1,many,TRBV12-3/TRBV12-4,CASSQSRTGGGEQYF,TGTGCCAGCAGCCAGAGCCGGACAGGGGGCGGCGAGCAGTACTTC
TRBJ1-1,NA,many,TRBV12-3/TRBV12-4,CASSLLLNTEAFF,TGTGCCAGCAGTTTACTCCTGAACACTGAAGCTTTCTTT
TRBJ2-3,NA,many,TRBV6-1,CASSDRADTQYF,TGTGCCAGCAGTGACCGTGCAGATACGCAGTATTTT
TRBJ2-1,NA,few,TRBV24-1,CATSDAHSGYNEQFF,TGTGCCACCAGTGATGCCCACTCAGGGTACAATGAGCAGTTCTTC
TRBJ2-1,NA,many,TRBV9,CASSAGGLSGGRKFF,TGTGCCAGCAGCGCGGGTGGACTATCGGGTGGACGGAAGTTCTTC
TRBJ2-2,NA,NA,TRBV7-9,CASTSRVATGELFF,TGTGCCAGCACCTCCAGGGTGGCCACCGGGGAGCTGTTTTTT
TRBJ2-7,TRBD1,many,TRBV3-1,CASSQDRDRGGEQYF,TGTGCCAGCAGCCAAGACCGGGACAGGGGAGGCGAGCAGTACTTC
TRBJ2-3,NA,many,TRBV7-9,CASSLLSRADTDTQYF,TGTGCCAGCAGCTTATTATCCCGGGCGGACACAGATACGCAGTATTTT
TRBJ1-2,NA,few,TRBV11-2,CASSLEPSGGCTF,TGTGCCAGCAGCTTAGAACCTTCGGGGGGATGCACCTTC
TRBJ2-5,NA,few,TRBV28,CATPGRQETQYF,TGTGCCACCCCAGGGCGACAAGAGACCCAGTACTTC
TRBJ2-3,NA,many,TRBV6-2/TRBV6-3,CASSARDEVDTQYF,TGTGCCAGCAGCGCCCGGGACGAGGTAGATACGCAGTATTTT
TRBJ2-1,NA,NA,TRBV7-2,CASSLFGSAYNEQFF,TGTGCCAGCAGCTTATTTGGTTCGGCCTACAATGAGCAGTTCTTC
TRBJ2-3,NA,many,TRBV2,CASRIQGKGSDTQYF,TGTGCCAGCAGGATACAGGGAAAGGGCTCAGATACGCAGTATTTT
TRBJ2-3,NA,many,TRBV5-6,CASSPGGTDTQYF,TGTGCCAGCAGCCCGGGAGGCACAGATACGCAGTATTTT
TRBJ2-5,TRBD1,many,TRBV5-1,CASSLLTGQSRKTQYF,TGCGCCAGCAGCTTGCTTACGGGACAGAGTCGAAAGACCCAGTACTTC
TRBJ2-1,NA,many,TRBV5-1,CASSFGQGAYNEQFF,TGCGCCAGCAGCTTCGGCCAGGGAGCCTACAATGAGCAGTTCTTC
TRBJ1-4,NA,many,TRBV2,CASRVATNEKLFF,TGTGCCAGCAGGGTAGCAACTAATGAAAAACTGTTTTTT
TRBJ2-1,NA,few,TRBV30,CAWSPGRNNEQFF,TGTGCCTGGAGTCCGGGCCGGAACAATGAGCAGTTCTTC
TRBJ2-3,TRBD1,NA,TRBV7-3,CASSYQTGADTQYF,TGTGCCAGCAGCTATCAGACAGGGGCAGATACGCAGTATTTT
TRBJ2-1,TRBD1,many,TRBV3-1,CASSHSSQGVVNEQFF,TGTGCCAGCAGCCATTCGAGCCAGGGGGTGGTCAATGAGCAGTTCTTC
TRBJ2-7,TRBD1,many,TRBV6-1,CASSEDRGYSYEQYF,TGTGCCAGCAGTGAAGACAGGGGGTATTCGTACGAGCAGTACTTC
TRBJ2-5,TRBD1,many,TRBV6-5,CASSSPIQGARETQYF,TGTGCCAGCAGTTCACCCATCCAGGGGGCTAGGGAGACCCAGTACTTC
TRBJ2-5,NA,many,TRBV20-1,CSASSGGLAQETQYF,TGCAGTGCTTCGTCGGGGGGCCTTGCCCAAGAGACCCAGTACTTC
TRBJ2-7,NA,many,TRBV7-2,CASLRSPGRSYEQYF,TGTGCCAGCCTCCGGAGCCCCGGGCGGTCGTACGAGCAGTACTTC
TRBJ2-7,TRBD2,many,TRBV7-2,CASSLGASGISYEQYF,TGTGCCAGCAGCTTAGGAGCTAGCGGGATCTCCTACGAGCAGTACTTC
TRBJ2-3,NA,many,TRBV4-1,CASSHAGRGDTDTQYF,TGCGCCAGCAGCCACGCCGGTCGAGGGGACACAGATACGCAGTATTTT
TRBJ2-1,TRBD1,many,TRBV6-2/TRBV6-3,CASSYRGLREQFF,TGTGCCAGCAGTTACAGGGGGCTGAGGGAGCAGTTCTTC
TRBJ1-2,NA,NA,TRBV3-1,CASSQGPAGYGYTF,TGTGCCAGCAGCCAGGGTCCGGCTGGCTATGGCTACACCTTC
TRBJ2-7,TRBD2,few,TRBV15,CATSRDRLAGTYEQYF,TGTGCCACCAGCAGAGATCGGCTAGCGGGAACCTACGAGCAGTACTTC
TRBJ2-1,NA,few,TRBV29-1,CSGGGGSYNEQFF,TGCAGCGGCGGGGGCGGCTCCTACAATGAGCAGTTCTTC
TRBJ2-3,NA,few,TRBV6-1,CATRGAGTDTQYF,TGTGCCACCCGAGGGGCGGGCACAGATACGCAGTATTTT
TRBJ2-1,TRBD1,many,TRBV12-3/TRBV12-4,CASSIPGTAYNEQFF,TGTGCCAGCAGTATCCCCGGGACAGCCTACAATGAGCAGTTCTTC
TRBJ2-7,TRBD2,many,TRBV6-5,CASSLWTSGSRGVYEQYF,TGTGCCAGCAGCCTCTGGACTAGCGGGAGCCGGGGGGTGTACGAGCAGTACTTC
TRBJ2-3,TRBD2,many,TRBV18,CASSTWTSGGPDTQYF,TGTGCCAGCTCAACCTGGACTAGCGGAGGCCCAGATACGCAGTATTTT
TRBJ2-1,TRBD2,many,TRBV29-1,CSVEGTSGGLLEQFF,TGCAGCGTTGAGGGAACTAGCGGGGGGCTTTTGGAGCAGTTCTTC
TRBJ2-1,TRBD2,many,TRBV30,CAWINGAGDSYNEQFF,TGTGCCTGGATTAATGGAGCGGGAGATTCCTACAATGAGCAGTTCTTC
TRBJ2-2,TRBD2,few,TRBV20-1,CCARLRTSGRGAGELFF,TGCTGTGCTAGACTCCGGACTAGCGGGAGGGGCGCCGGGGAGCTGTTTTTT
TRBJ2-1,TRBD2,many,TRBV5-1,CASSLAPSGPRSEQFF,TGCGCCAGCAGCTTGGCGCCTAGCGGCCCGAGGAGTGAGCAGTTCTTC
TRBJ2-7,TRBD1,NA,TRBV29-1,CSVAGQGPYEQYF,TGCAGCGTTGCTGGACAGGGGCCCTACGAGCAGTACTTC
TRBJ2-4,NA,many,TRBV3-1,CASSQDRANRRVAKNIQYF,TGTGCCAGCAGCCAAGATCGAGCGAACCGACGGGTAGCCAAAAACATTCAGTACTTC
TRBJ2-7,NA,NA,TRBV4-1,CASSQEQSHSYEQYF,TGCGCCAGCAGCCAAGAGCAGTCCCACTCCTACGAGCAGTACTTC
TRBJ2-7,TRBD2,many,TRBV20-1,CSAKPGLRYYEQYF,TGCAGTGCTAAGCCGGGACTAAGGTACTACGAGCAGTACTTC
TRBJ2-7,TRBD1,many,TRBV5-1,CASSLRDRGHEQYF,TGCGCCAGCAGCTTAAGAGACAGGGGTCACGAGCAGTACTTC
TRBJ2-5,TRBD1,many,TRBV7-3,CASSPGTGDATQYF,TGTGCCAGCAGCCCAGGGACAGGGGACGCGACCCAGTACTTC
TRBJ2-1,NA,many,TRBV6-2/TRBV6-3,CASSYPNEQFF,TGTGCCAGCAGTTATCCCAATGAGCAGTTCTTC
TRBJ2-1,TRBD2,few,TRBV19,CASSPRTSGRFQLGQFF,TGTGCCAGTAGTCCAAGGACTAGCGGGAGGTTTCAATTAGGGCAGTTCTTC
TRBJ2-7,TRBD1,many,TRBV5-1,CASSPGQGPYEQYF,TGCGCCAGCAGCCCGGGACAGGGGCCCTACGAGCAGTACTTC